Listed below are T cell receptor beta chains from one sample, sequenced in a study of shared clonotypes between healthy human individuals. Libraries were prepared by immunoSEQ multiplex PCR; TCRdb keeps only in-frame clonotypes and omits some of them. The sample records around 600,000 clones, approximately 95% being singletons. The sequenced sample was naive CD8+ T cells sorted from blood. These receptors all come from a woman in her 30s in good health. Each CDR3 is given with its conserved first and last residue. Each record gives: J gene, V gene, D gene, clone size, CDR3 DNA, CDR3 protein. The D gene is left open where the match is weak. Expanded clones are given a class, and other clones once, few, many or no size at all.

>TRBJ2-7|TRBV28|-|-
TGTGCCAGCAGTTTTGACAGTACTCTGCTAACCCGCTACGAGCAGTACTTC
CASSFDSTLLTRYEQYF
>TRBJ2-3|TRBV19|TRBD1|-
TGTGCCAGTAGTATGACAGGGGTCGTTGGCACAGATACGCAGTATTTT
CASSMTGVVGTDTQYF
>TRBJ2-3|TRBV5-6|-|once
TGTGCCAGCAGCTTGTCGGTTACGGGAGCAAAAGATACGCAGTATTTT
CASSLSVTGAKDTQYF
>TRBJ2-7|TRBV27|-|once
TGTGCCAGCAGTCCCCTCCCTCGCGGTGCCTACGAGCAGTACTTC
CASSPLPRGAYEQYF
>TRBJ1-2|TRBV19|TRBD1|-
TGTGCCAGTAAGAGGGGGACAGGGGCCCACTATGGCTACACCTTC
CASKRGTGAHYGYTF
>TRBJ2-1|TRBV13|-|-
TGTGCCAGCAGCTTAGGACGTCTTTTAAATGAGCAGTTCTTC
CASSLGRLLNEQFF
>TRBJ2-7|TRBV7-9|TRBD1|-
TGTGCCAGCAGCCAGGGACAGGGAAGGTTAAGCTACGAGCAGTACTTC
CASSQGQGRLSYEQYF
>TRBJ1-1|TRBV28|-|-
TGTGCCAGCAGTTCGGGGTCACTCCCCTACACTGAAGCTTTCTTT
CASSSGSLPYTEAFF
>TRBJ2-7|TRBV10-1|-|-
TGCGCCAGCAGTGATGGAGCAGGACCTAGCGAGCAGTACTTC
CASSDGAGPSEQYF
>TRBJ2-3|TRBV2|-|-
TGTGCCAGCAGTGAACCTCAGGGACTCGTCACAGATACGCAGTATTTT
CASSEPQGLVTDTQYF
>TRBJ1-1|TRBV5-1|TRBD1|-
TGCGCCAGCAGCTTGCACAGGGGACACACTGAAGCTTTCTTT
CASSLHRGHTEAFF
>TRBJ2-7|TRBV14|TRBD2|-
TGTGCCAGCAGCCAAGAGTCCCCCTCCCCGCCGACTAGCGGGATTTCTTGGGAGCAGTACTTC
CASSQESPSPPTSGISWEQYF
>TRBJ1-5|TRBV20-1|-|-
TGCAGTGCGCGGAAGGGTCAGCCCCAGCATTTT
CSARKGQPQHF
>TRBJ1-3|TRBV5-1|TRBD1|-
TGCGCCAGCAGCCTGGACAGGAGCTCTGGAAACACCATATATTTT
CASSLDRSSGNTIYF
>TRBJ2-1|TRBV29-1|TRBD2|-
TGCAGCGTTGACGGAGGGGCTAGCGGGAAAAATGAGCAGTTCTTC
CSVDGGASGKNEQFF
>TRBJ2-7|TRBV27|-|-
TGTGCCAGTGGGGATAGAGGGCGGTACGTTTACGAGCAGTACTTC
CASGDRGRYVYEQYF